The source of this T cell receptor beta chain is a study of CD8 T cells in ankylosing spondylitis (dated by TCRdb to about 2017). About the study as a whole: T cell receptor beta repertoires were profiled in healthy donors and ankylosing spondylitis patients so that disease-linked TCR variants could be found. Peripheral blood was sampled, and synovial fluid was also collected from ankylosing spondylitis patients. In total, the full study cohort was made up of 95 to 110 healthy donors and approximately 24 ankylosing spondylitis patients. Here is what the overall study found, with its caveats: According to the report, matched synovial fluid samples from ankylosing spondylitis patients were significantly enriched for the disease-linked clones. In peripheral blood, the disease-linked clones were found at relatively low frequencies and had a CD8+ phenotype. Some of the motif variants had been reported before in the synovial fluid and blood of reactive arthritis patients, a finding that suggests common disease-initiation mechanisms. Blood from ankylosing spondylitis patients appeared to be characterized by a TCR beta motif composed of eight highly homologous amino acid variants.

The sample was run on an Illumina HiSeq 2500. Quantitative 5'-RACE with molecular barcodes was used to prepare TCR beta libraries. The study's processing was this. Disease-linked TCR variants were identified with a new computational method built on a probabilistic model of VDJ rearrangement. TCRdb redid the processing of the public reads, applying fastp at Q25 and MiXCR, and retained in-frame beta chains. One record per CDR3 amino acid sequence lists the most common genes and DNA. For this entry, the V and J calls and clone size follow TCRdb and not the study's own pipeline. In this sample the table shows roughly 42,000 distinct CDR3 sequences, around 2.9% of which occur a single time. The ten largest clonotypes hold about 4.5% of the sample. Clipping removes 3 bases from V and 6 bases from J, with 9 as the unmatched junction base count. The germline V gene specifies SGDLS as CDR1 and YYNGEE as CDR2. There are 15 amino acids in the CDR3, from cysteine to phenylalanine inclusive. Solely the CDR3 DNA is kept, with 45 bases framed from the first base.

This clonotype came up many times. It lacks a known antigen. Per-nucleotide qualities are absent, and no much larger clonotype sits a single base away. The sample comprised blood, either unsorted or a sorted T cell fraction (not recorded which). This TCR came from a male donor with ankylosing spondylitis or in good health (not recorded which). Here the chain combines TRBV9 and TRBJ2-1; the central 7 bases match TRBD2. The nucleotide sequence is TGTGCCAGCAGCGCAGGACCGACTAGCCCCAATGAGCAGTTCTTC. Its protein reads: CASSAGPTSPNEQFF.